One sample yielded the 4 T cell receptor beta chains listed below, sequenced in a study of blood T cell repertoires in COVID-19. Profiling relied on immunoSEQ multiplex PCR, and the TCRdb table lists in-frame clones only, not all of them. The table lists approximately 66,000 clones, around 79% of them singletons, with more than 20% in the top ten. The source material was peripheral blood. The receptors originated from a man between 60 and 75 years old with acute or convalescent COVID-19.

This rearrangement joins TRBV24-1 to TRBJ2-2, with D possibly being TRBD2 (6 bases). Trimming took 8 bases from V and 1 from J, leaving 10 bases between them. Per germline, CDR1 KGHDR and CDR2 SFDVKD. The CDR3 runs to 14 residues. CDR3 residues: CATKGRKNTGELFF. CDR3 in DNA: TGTGCCACCAAGGGGAGGAAGAACACCGGGGAGCTGTTTTTT.

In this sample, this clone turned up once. The CDR3 here is CASSDNRDNEQFF. As DNA, the CDR3 is TGTGCCAGCAGTGATAACAGGGACAATGAGCAGTTCTTC. The chain joins TRBV6-1 to TRBJ2-1; D might be TRBD1 (6 bases). The ends were cut back, 3 bases at V and 5 bases at J, with 8 bases in the middle. The CDR3 length is 13 residues. CDR1 and CDR2 (germline): MNHNS, SASEGT.

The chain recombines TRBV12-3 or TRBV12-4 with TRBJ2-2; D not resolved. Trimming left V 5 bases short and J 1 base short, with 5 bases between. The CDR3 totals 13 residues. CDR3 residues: CASSPRNTGELFF. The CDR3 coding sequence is TGTGCCAGCAGTCCGAGGAACACCGGGGAGCTGTTTTTT.

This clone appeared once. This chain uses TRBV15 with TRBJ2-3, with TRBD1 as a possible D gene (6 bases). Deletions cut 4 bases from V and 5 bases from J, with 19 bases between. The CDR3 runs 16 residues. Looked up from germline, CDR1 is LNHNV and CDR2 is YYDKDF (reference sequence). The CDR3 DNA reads TGTGCCACCAGCATTGGGGGCCGGGTGGCGGGAGATACGCAGTATTTT. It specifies CATSIGGRVAGDTQYF.